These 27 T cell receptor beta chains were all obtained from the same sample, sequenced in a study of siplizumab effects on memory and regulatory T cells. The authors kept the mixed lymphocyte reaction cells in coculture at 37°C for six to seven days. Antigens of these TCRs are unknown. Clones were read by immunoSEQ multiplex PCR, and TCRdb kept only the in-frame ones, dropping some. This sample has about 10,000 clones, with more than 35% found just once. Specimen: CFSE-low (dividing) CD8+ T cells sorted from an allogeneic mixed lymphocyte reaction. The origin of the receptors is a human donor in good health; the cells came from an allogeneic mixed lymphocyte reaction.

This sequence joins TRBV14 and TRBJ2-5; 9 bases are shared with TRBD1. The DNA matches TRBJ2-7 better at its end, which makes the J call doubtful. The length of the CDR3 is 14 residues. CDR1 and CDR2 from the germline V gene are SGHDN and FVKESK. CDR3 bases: TGTGCCAGCAGAGAGACAGGGGGTTCCTACGAGCAGTACTTC. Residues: CASRETGGSYEQYF.

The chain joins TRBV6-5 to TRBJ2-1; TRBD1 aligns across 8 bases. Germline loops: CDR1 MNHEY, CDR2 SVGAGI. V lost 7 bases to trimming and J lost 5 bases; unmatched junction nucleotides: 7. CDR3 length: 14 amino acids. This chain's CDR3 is CASTQGQANNEQFF. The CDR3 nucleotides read TGTGCCAGCACCCAGGGACAGGCCAACAATGAGCAGTTCTTC.

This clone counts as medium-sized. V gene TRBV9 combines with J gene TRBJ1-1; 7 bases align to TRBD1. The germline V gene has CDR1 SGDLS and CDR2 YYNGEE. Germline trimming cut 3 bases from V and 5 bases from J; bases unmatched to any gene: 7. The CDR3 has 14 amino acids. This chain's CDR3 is CASSGSQGRTEAFF. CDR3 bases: TGTGCCAGCAGCGGATCACAGGGGCGGACTGAAGCTTTCTTT.

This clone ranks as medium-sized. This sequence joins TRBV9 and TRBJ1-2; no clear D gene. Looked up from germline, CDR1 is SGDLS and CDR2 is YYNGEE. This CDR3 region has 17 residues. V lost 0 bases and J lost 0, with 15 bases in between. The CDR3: CASSVGLYTASNYGYTF. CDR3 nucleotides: TGTGCCAGCAGCGTAGGGTTGTACACGGCTTCTAACTATGGCTACACCTTC.

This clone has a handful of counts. Here the CDR3 reads CASSASSGGSYNEQFF. CDR3 DNA sequence: TGTGCCAGTAGTGCCTCTAGCGGGGGGTCGTACAATGAGCAGTTCTTC. The V and J genes are TRBV19 and TRBJ2-1, with 11 bases matching TRBD2. The V gene end was trimmed by 5 bases and the J gene end by 4 bases; junction bases not matched to a gene: 7. Germline assignment: CDR1 LNHDA and CDR2 SQIVND (reference sequence). This CDR3 contains 16 residues.

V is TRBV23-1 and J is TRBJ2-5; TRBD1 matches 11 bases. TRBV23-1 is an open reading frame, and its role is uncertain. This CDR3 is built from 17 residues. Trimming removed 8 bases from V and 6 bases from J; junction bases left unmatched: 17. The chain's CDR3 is CASCQGRLDRGRKTQYF. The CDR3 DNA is TGCGCCAGCTGCCAAGGTCGGCTGGACAGGGGGCGGAAGACCCAGTACTTC.

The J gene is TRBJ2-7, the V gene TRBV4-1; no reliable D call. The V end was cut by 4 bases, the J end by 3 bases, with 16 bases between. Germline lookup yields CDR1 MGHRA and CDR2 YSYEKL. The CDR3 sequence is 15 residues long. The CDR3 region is CASSPGVDRDYEQYF. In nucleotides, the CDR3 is TGCGCCAGCAGCCCCGGCGTTGACCGAGACTACGAGCAGTACTTC.

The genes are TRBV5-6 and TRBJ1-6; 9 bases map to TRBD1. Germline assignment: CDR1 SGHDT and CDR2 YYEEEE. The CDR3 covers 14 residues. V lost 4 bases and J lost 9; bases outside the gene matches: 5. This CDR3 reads CASSAGQGGSPLHF. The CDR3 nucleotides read TGTGCCAGCAGCGCGGGACAGGGAGGTTCACCCCTCCACTTT.

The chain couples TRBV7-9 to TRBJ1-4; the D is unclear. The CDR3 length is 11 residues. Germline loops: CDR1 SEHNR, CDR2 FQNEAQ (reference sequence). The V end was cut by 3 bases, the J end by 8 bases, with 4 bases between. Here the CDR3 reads CASSLSEKLFF. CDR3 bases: TGTGCCAGCAGCTTGTCCGAAAAACTGTTTTTT.

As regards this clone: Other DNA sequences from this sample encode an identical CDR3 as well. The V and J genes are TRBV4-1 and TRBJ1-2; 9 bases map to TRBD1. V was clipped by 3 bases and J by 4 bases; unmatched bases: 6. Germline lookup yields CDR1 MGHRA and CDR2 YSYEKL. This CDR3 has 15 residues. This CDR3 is CASSHSPGQGYGYTF. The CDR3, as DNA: TGCGCCAGCAGCCATAGCCCGGGACAGGGCTATGGCTACACCTTC.

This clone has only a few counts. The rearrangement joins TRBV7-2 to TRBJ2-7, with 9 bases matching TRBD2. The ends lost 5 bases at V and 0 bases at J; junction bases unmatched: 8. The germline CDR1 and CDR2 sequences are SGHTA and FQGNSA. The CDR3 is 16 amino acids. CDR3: CASSPTSGGYSYEQYF. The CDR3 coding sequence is TGTGCCAGCAGCCCAACCAGCGGGGGGTACTCCTACGAGCAGTACTTC.

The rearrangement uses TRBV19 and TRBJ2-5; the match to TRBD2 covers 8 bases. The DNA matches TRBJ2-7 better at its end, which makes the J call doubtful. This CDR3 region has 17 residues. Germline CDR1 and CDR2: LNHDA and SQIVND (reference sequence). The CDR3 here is CASSIASGGPSSYEQYF. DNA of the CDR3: TGTGCCAGTAGTATAGCCAGCGGGGGCCCCAGCTCCTACGAGCAGTACTTC.

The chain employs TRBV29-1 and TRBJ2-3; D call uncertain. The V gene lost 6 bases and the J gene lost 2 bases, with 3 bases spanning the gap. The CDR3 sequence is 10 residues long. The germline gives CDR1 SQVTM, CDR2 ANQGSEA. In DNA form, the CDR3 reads TGCAGCGTCCACACAGATACGCAGTATTTT. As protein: CSVHTDTQYF.

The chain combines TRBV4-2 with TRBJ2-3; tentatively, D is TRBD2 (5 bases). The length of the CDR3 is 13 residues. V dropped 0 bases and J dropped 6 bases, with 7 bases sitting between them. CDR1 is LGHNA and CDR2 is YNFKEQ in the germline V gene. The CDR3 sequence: CASSQETGDTQYF. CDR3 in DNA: TGTGCCAGCAGCCAAGAAACGGGGGATACGCAGTATTTT.

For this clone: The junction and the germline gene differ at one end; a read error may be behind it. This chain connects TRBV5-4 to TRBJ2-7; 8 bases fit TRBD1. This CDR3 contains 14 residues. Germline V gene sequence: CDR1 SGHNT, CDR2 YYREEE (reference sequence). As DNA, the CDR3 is TGCGCCAGCAGCCCAGGACAGGGCTCCTACGAGCAGTACTTC. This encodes CASSPGQGSYEQYF. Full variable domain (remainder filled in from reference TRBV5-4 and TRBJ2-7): ETGVTQSPTHLIKTRGQQVTLRCSSQSGHNTVSWYQQALGQGPQFIFQYYREEENGRGNFPPRFSGLQFPNYSSELNVNALELDDSALYLCASSPGQGSYEQYFGPGTRLTVT.

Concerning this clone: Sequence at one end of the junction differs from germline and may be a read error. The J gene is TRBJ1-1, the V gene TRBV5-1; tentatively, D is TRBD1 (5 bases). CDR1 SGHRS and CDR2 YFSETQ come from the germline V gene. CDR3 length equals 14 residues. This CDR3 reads CASNLEQGGTEAFF. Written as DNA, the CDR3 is TGCGCCAGCAACTTGGAGCAGGGAGGCACTGAAGCTTTCTTT.

Written as DNA, the CDR3 is TGCAGCGTTGATGAGGGGTCGTATGGCTACACCTTC. Amino acid sequence: CSVDEGSYGYTF. The V call is TRBV29-1, the J call TRBJ1-2; D is possibly TRBD1 (5 bases). The ends were cut back, 3 bases at V and 5 bases at J, with 10 bases in the middle. The CDR3 covers 12 residues. CDR1 and CDR2 (germline): SQVTM, ANQGSEA.

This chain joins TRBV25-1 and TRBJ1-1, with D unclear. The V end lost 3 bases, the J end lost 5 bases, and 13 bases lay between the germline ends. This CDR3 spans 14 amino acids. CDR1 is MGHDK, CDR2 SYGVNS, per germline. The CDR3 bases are TGTGCCAGCAGTGAGCGAGGAGATTGGACTGAAGCTTTCTTT. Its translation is CASSERGDWTEAFF.

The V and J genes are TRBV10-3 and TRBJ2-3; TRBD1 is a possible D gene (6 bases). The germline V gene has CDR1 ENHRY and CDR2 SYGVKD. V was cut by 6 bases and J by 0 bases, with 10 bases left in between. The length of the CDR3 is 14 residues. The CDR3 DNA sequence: TGTGCCATCAGGAACAGGGATAGCACAGATACGCAGTATTTT. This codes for CAIRNRDSTDTQYF.

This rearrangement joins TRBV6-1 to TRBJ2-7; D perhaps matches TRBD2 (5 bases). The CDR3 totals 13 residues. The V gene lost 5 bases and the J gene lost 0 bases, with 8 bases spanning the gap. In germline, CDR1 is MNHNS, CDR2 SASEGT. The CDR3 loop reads CASSWAGSYEQYF. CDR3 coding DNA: TGTGCCAGCAGTTGGGCGGGCTCCTACGAGCAGTACTTC.

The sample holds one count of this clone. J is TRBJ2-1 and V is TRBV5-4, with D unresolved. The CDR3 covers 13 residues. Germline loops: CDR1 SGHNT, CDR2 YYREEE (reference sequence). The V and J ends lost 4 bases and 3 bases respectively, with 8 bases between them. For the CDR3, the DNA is TGTGCCAGCAGCCGCCGACTCTACAATGAGCAGTTCTTC. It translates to CASSRRLYNEQFF.

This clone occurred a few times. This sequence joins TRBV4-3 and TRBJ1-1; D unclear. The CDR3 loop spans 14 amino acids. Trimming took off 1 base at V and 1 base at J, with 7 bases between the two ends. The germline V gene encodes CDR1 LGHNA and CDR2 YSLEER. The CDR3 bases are TGCGCCAGCAGCCAAGGTCCCAGGAACACTGAAGCTTTCTTT. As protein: CASSQGPRNTEAFF.

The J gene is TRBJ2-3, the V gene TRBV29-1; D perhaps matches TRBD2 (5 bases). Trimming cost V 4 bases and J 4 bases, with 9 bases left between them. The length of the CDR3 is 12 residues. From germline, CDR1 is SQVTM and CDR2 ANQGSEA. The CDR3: CSVVEGPDTQYF. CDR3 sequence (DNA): TGCAGCGTTGTTGAGGGCCCAGATACGCAGTATTTT.

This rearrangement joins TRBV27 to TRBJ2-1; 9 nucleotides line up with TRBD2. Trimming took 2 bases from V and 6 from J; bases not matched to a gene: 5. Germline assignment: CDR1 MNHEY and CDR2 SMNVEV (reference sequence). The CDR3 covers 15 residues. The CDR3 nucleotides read TGTGCCAGCAGTTTAGGGTCTAGCGGGGTCAATGAGCAGTTCTTC. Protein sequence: CASSLGSSGVNEQFF.

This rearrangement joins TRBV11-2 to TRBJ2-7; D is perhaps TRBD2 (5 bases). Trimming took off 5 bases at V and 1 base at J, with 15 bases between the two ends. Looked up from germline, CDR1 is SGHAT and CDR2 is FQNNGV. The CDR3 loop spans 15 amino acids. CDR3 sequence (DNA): TGTGCCAGCAGCCTCGGGGTGGGGTCGTCCTACGAGCAGTACTTC. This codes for CASSLGVGSSYEQYF. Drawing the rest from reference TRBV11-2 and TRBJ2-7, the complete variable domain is EAGVAQSPRYKIIEKRQSVAFWCNPISGHATLYWYQQILGQGPKLLIQFQNNGVVDDSQLPKDRFSAERLKGVDSTLKIQPAKLEDSAVYLCASSLGVGSSYEQYFGPGTRLTVT.

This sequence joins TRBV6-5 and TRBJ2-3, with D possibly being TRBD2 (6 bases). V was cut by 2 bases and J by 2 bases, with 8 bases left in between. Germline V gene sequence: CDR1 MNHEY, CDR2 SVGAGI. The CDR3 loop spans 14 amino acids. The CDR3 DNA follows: TGTGCCAGCAGTTACGGAGGGGCCACAGATACGCAGTATTTT. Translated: CASSYGGATDTQYF.

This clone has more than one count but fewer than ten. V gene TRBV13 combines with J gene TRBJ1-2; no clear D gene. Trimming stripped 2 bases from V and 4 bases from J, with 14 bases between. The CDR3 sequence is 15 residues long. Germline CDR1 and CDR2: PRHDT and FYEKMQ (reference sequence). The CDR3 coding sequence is TGTGCCAGCAGCTTAAGGGCGGGGTCCGGCTATGGCTACACCTTC. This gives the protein CASSLRAGSGYGYTF. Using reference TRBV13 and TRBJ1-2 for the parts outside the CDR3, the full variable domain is AAGVIQSPRHLIKEKRETATLKCYPIPRHDTVYWYQQGPGQDPQFLISFYEKMQSDKGSIPDRFSAQQFSDYHSELNMSSLELGDSALYFCASSLRAGSGYGYTFGSGTRLTVV.